A single sample is the source of the 22 T cell receptor delta chains below, sequenced in a study of Vδ1+ human thymocytes. Overall study results and limits: Thymic TRG and TRD repertoires appeared highly polyclonal.

Antigens of these TCRs are unknown. Extracted RNA was reverse transcribed into cDNA. CDR3 amplicons came from multiplex PCR with pooled V-gene forward and constant-region reverse primers. TCRdb repeated clone calling on the multiplex PCR reads with CATT. The sample records roughly 50,000 delta-chain clones, 15% being singletons. The material sequenced was Vdelta1+ gamma-delta thymocytes from the thymus. The subset: FACS-sorted CD3+ TCRalphabeta- TCRVdelta1+ TCRVdelta2- thymocytes. The source is a boy in the first two years of life who had congenital heart surgery.

Turning to this clone: The junction does not match germline at one end; this may be a read error. The V and J genes are TRDV2 and TRDJ1, with TRDD3 matching over 13 bases. CDR1 and CDR2 from the germline V gene are GEAIGNYY and EKD. The CDR3 extends over 20 amino acids. CDR3 DNA: TGTGCCTGTGACACCCAAGGCACTGGGGGATACGACTATTACACCGATAAACCCATCTTT. It specifies CACDTQGTGGYDYYTDKPIF.

This clone appeared a single time. V and J are TRDV1 and TRDJ1, with TRDD2 matching 7 bases. From germline, CDR1 is TSWWSYY and CDR2 QGS. This CDR3 has 20 residues. Trimming took 1 base from V and 0 from J; bases not matched to a gene: 17. CDR3 in amino acids: CALGEPQFLRGGFYTDKLIF. Written as DNA, the CDR3 is TGTGCTCTTGGGGAACCGCAGTTCCTACGGGGCGGGTTTTACACCGATAAACTCATCTTT.

This clone has a handful of counts. This chain uses TRDV1 with TRDJ1, with 12 bases lining up with TRDD3. Looked up from germline, CDR1 is TSWWSYY and CDR2 is QGS. The V and J ends lost 4 bases and 0 bases, in that order; junction bases with no gene match: 18. The CDR3 loop spans 21 amino acids. The CDR3 here is CALGALLTSTGGYRDTDKLIF. The CDR3 coding sequence is TGTGCTCTTGGGGCCCTCTTGACATCTACTGGGGGATACAGGGACACCGATAAACTCATCTTT.

As regards this clone: The sample contains more than one DNA sequence encoding this CDR3. The chain is built from TRDV2 and TRDJ1; tentatively, D is TRDD3 (6 bases). The ends were cut back, 5 bases at V and 3 bases at J, with 18 bases in the middle. The CDR3 spans 15 residues. CDR1 is GEAIGNYY and CDR2 is EKD in the germline V gene. For the CDR3, the DNA is TGTGCCTGTGTGCTACTAGGGGATTGGCCCGATAAACTCATCTTT. Amino acid sequence: CACVLLGDWPDKLIF.

Worth noting for this clone: This same CDR3 is encoded by further DNA sequences in the sample. The V and J genes are TRDV1 and TRDJ1, with D maybe TRDD3 (10 bases). Trimming left V 3 bases short and J 1 base short, with 33 bases between. Per germline, CDR1 TSWWSYY and CDR2 QGS. CDR3 length: 22 amino acids. In DNA form, the CDR3 reads TGTGCTCTTGGGGACTCCCGCCTTCCTACTGGGGGATGCACCTTGATCACCGATAAACTCATCTTT. It encodes CALGDSRLPTGGCTLITDKLIF.

A few counts support this clone. J is TRDJ1 and V is TRDV1; 8 nucleotides match TRDD2. In germline, CDR1 is TSWWSYY, CDR2 QGS. Germline trimming cut 8 bases from V and 0 bases from J; bases unmatched to any gene: 32. There are 23 residues in the CDR3. The chain's CDR3 is CALSPVAYFLLARGTLYTDKLIF. CDR3 nucleotides: TGTGCTCTTTCCCCGGTGGCTTACTTCCTACTAGCCCGGGGGACCCTTTACACCGATAAACTCATCTTT.

This clone turned up a few times. The rearrangement uses TRDV1 and TRDJ1, with 8 bases lining up with TRDD3. The CDR3 totals 21 residues. V lost 2 bases and J lost 1; bases outside the gene matches: 21. In germline, CDR1 is TSWWSYY, CDR2 QGS. The CDR3 DNA follows: TGTGCTCTTGGGGAATCTCCCCCGTCCTACTTGGCTGGGGGACCCACCGATAAACTCATCTTT. It encodes CALGESPPSYLAGGPTDKLIF.

The rearrangement joins TRDV1 to TRDJ1; 8 positions agree with TRDD3. From germline, CDR1 is TSWWSYY and CDR2 QGS. The CDR3 spans 14 residues. V was clipped by 9 bases and J by 3 bases; unmatched bases: 9. This CDR3 reads CALREDWGSDKLIF. CDR3 bases: TGTGCTCTGCGGGAGGACTGGGGGTCCGATAAACTCATCTTT.

The rearrangement uses TRDV1 and TRDJ1; 9 nucleotides align to TRDD3. Germline V gene lookup returns CDR1 TSWWSYY and CDR2 QGS. After removal of 5 bases from V and 5 bases from J, the junction contained 27 bases not matched to a gene. The CDR3 covers 21 residues. The CDR3 DNA reads as TGTGCTCTTGGGCCCCCTCCCACCCCATCCTACGGCTGGGGGATGGCGGATAAACTCATCTTT. This translates into CALGPPPTPSYGWGMADKLIF.

The chain couples TRDV2 to TRDJ1; 8 nucleotides agree with TRDD3. CDR3 size: 14 residues. Germline loops: CDR1 GEAIGNYY, CDR2 EKD. Trimming cost V 5 bases and J 2 bases; bases outside gene matches: 6. CDR3 coding DNA: TGTGCCTGTGTTCAGGGGATACCGACCGATAAACTCATCTTT. It codes for CACVQGIPTDKLIF.

In this sample, this clone turned up a few times. V is TRDV1 and J is TRDJ1, with D unresolved. Germline CDR1 reads TSWWSYY; CDR2 reads QGS. CDR3 size: 14 residues. V gave up 3 bases and J gave up 3 bases, with 11 bases separating them. CDR3 in amino acids: CALGEALLADKLIF. Written as DNA, the CDR3 is TGTGCTCTTGGGGAGGCCTTGCTCGCCGATAAACTCATCTTT.

The J gene is TRDJ1, the V gene TRDV1, with 9 bases fitting TRDD2. The CDR3 length is 21 residues. Per the germline V gene, CDR1 is TSWWSYY and CDR2 is QGS. The trim removed 0 bases at V and 10 bases at J, leaving 27 bases unmatched. CDR3 DNA: TGTGCTCTTGGGGAACTCGGCCTTCCTACGTACTGGGGCCGAGGGAATAGTAGACTCATCTTT. Translation: CALGELGLPTYWGRGNSRLIF.

This clone was counted a few times. The chain joins TRDV1 to TRDJ1; 10 positions agree with TRDD3. The germline CDR1 and CDR2 sequences are TSWWSYY and QGS. The CDR3 extends over 17 amino acids. V was clipped by 2 bases and J by 0 bases; unmatched bases: 6. The DNA of the CDR3 is TGTGCTCTTGGGGAAACGAGGGGGATACGTTACACCGATAAACTCATCTTT. Protein sequence: CALGETRGIRYTDKLIF.

This clone appeared a few times. The J gene is TRDJ1, the V gene TRDV1, with TRDD3 as a possible D gene (6 bases). CDR3 length: 20 residues. The V gene's germline CDR1 is TSWWSYY and CDR2 QGS. Trimming left V 4 bases short and J 0 bases short, with 27 bases between. The CDR3 region has the DNA TGTGCTCTTGGGGTCCCCTTGGTTCCCCCCTACGGGGATTACACCGATAAACTCATCTTT. Translating it yields CALGVPLVPPYGDYTDKLIF.

This sequence joins TRDV1 and TRDJ1, with 7 bases matching TRDD2. Germline V gene data show CDR1 as TSWWSYY and CDR2 as QGS. This CDR3 has 18 residues. The V segment lost 5 bases and the J segment 0 bases; nucleotides outside the gene matches: 15. CDR3 region: CALGNSYLARVYTDKLIF. The CDR3 region has the DNA TGTGCTCTTGGGAATTCCTACTTAGCGAGAGTATACACCGATAAACTCATCTTT.

In its sample, this clone was seen a few times. This chain links TRDV1 with TRDJ1; 7 bases match TRDD3. With 2 bases clipped from V and 0 bases from J, the junction kept 21 bases outside the gene matches. Germline V gene lookup returns CDR1 TSWWSYY and CDR2 QGS. The CDR3 consists of 21 residues. CDR3: CALGEFLIRRGIKRYTDKLIF. In DNA form, the CDR3 reads TGTGCTCTTGGGGAATTCCTCATACGTCGGGGGATCAAACGGTACACCGATAAACTCATCTTT.

The table lists this clone with a few counts. The chain links TRDV1 to TRDJ1, with D perhaps given as TRDD2 or TRDD3 (5 bases each). Trimming removed 0 bases at V and 0 bases at J, with 11 bases between. Germline loops: CDR1 TSWWSYY, CDR2 QGS. The CDR3 has 16 residues. The CDR3 nucleotides are TGTGCTCTTGGGGAACTCCTACGGGGGGACACCGATAAACTCATCTTT. The encoded protein is CALGELLRGDTDKLIF.

The V call is TRDV1, the J call TRDJ1; 10 positions match TRDD3. This CDR3 spans 19 amino acids. V lost 2 bases to trimming and J lost 1 base; unmatched junction nucleotides: 13. The germline CDR1 and CDR2 sequences are TSWWSYY and QGS. The CDR3 is CALGERSLGDSPFTDKLIF. The DNA for the CDR3 is TGTGCTCTTGGGGAAAGGTCCCTGGGGGATAGCCCGTTCACCGATAAACTCATCTTT.

This clone was counted a few times. The chain recombines TRDV1 with TRDJ1; 11 nucleotides agree with TRDD3. The V segment lost 5 bases and the J segment 0 bases; nucleotides outside the gene matches: 8. The CDR3 contains 17 residues. Germline CDR1 TSWWSYY, CDR2 QGS. CDR3 residues: CALGILGDIGYTDKLIF. The CDR3 coding sequence is TGTGCTCTTGGGATACTGGGGGATATAGGGTACACCGATAAACTCATCTTT.

This clone was picked up a small number of times. The rearrangement joins TRDV1 to TRDJ1; TRDD3 matches 7 bases. Trimming at V came to 2 bases and at J to 2 bases, leaving 29 bases not matched to a gene. This CDR3 has 23 amino acids. The germline V gene has CDR1 TSWWSYY and CDR2 QGS. The CDR3 reads CALGESCGPRNPSGGILTDKLIF. The CDR3 DNA reads as TGTGCTCTTGGGGAATCCTGCGGCCCAAGGAACCCAAGTGGGGGGATTTTAACCGATAAACTCATCTTT.

This clone is a singleton in its sample. At one end, the junction sequence differs from germline, possibly due to a read error. V and J are TRDV1 and TRDJ1, with a possible D match to TRDD3 (5 bases). The CDR3 is 17 amino acids. CDR1 and CDR2 from the germline V gene are TSWWSYY and QGS. CDR3 DNA: TGCGCTCTTGGGGAAGTCATGCGGGGGGCCCCCACCGATAAACTCATCTTT. Translated, it gives CALGEVMRGAPTDKLIF.

The chain employs TRDV1 and TRDJ1, with 10 nucleotides matching TRDD3. In germline, CDR1 is TSWWSYY, CDR2 QGS. The trim removed 5 bases at V and 0 bases at J, leaving 27 bases unmatched. The CDR3 runs to 23 residues. This CDR3 is CALGTPRGGPLGDKRGYTDKLIF. CDR3 nucleotide sequence: TGTGCTCTTGGGACACCGCGGGGGGGCCCCCTGGGGGATAAGCGAGGGTACACCGATAAACTCATCTTT.